One sample yielded the 20 T cell receptor beta chains listed below, sequenced in a study of beta chain features in type 1 diabetes. Findings and caveats of the study: All four CD4+ subsets from Type 1 diabetes patients carried moderately but significantly shorter TCRB CDR3s.

Expressed TCRB transcripts were sequenced because the isolated RNA had all been reverse transcribed beforehand. Sequencing was performed with immunoSEQ multiplex PCR; in TCRdb, only in-frame clones are kept and a portion is missing. The repertoire holds 300,000 to 400,000 clones, about a tenth seen once, with 0.95% to 1.1% in the top ten. For these receptors, no antigen is known. The specimen was central memory CD4+ T cells from blood. These receptors were taken from a man aged 30-40 years with type 1 diabetes.

The chain links TRBV2 to TRBJ1-2; no clear D. CDR3 size: 13 residues. From germline, CDR1 is SNHLY and CDR2 FYNNEI. Trimming removed 6 bases from V and 6 bases from J, with 14 bases in between. The CDR3 region is CASSTDMRDGYTF. The CDR3, as DNA: TGTGCCAGCAGCACCGACATGAGGGATGGCTACACCTTC.

This clone showed up just a few times. The V gene is TRBV28, the J gene TRBJ2-7; D may match TRBD1 or TRBD2 (6 bases each). This CDR3 is 15 amino acids long. Germline CDR1 is MDHEN and CDR2 is SYDVKM. Trimming took 5 bases from V and 2 from J, leaving 16 bases between them. CDR3 nucleotides: TGTGCCAGCAGTCCCACTGGGGGGCCGGCCTACGAGCAGTACTTC. It yields the protein CASSPTGGPAYEQYF. Using reference TRBV28 and TRBJ2-7 for the parts outside the CDR3, the full variable domain is DVKVTQSSRYLVKRTGEKVFLECVQDMDHENMFWYRQDPGLGLRLIYFSYDVKMKEKGDIPEGYSVSREKKERFSLILESASTNQTSMYLCASSPTGGPAYEQYFGPGTRLTVT.

This chain uses TRBV6-1 with TRBJ1-1, with 10 bases lining up with TRBD1. CDR1 is MNHNS and CDR2 is SASEGT in the germline V gene. J gave up 11 bases and V 4 bases, and 4 bases lay outside the gene matches. The CDR3 length is 12 residues. CDR3 nucleotide sequence: TGTGCCAGCAGTGGCGGACAGGGGGACGCTTTCTTT. Protein: CASSGGQGDAFF.

The genes are TRBV19 and TRBJ2-4; D remains ambiguous. Between the trimmed V and J ends, which lost 4 bases and 0 bases, there was a span of 13 bases. Germline CDR1 and CDR2: LNHDA and SQIVND (reference sequence). The length of the CDR3 is 16 residues. CDR3 bases: TGTGCCAGTAGTACTGAACGTTGGGGAGCCAAAAACATTCAGTACTTC. It translates to CASSTERWGAKNIQYF.

The V call is TRBV19, the J call TRBJ2-7, with 9 bases matching TRBD1. CDR1 is LNHDA and CDR2 is SQIVND in the germline V gene (reference sequence). V gave up 5 bases and J gave up 3 bases; unmatched junction bases: 5. The CDR3 loop spans 14 amino acids. The CDR3 reads CASSHRDRDYEQYF. The DNA for the CDR3 is TGTGCCAGTAGTCACCGGGACAGGGACTACGAGCAGTACTTC.

The chain uses TRBV5-1 and TRBJ2-1; D is perhaps TRBD1 or TRBD2 (6 bases each). Germline CDR1 and CDR2: SGHRS and YFSETQ. The CDR3 runs 15 residues. The V end was cut by 0 bases, the J end by 1 base, with 8 bases between. Here the CDR3 reads CASSLGGTSYNEQFF. The DNA of the CDR3 is TGCGCCAGCAGCTTGGGCGGGACATCCTACAATGAGCAGTTCTTC.

This clone was seen a few times. V gene TRBV5-1 combines with J gene TRBJ1-6, with D unclear. The CDR3 loop spans 13 amino acids. CDR1 is SGHRS, CDR2 YFSETQ, per germline. Trimming took 3 bases from V and 2 from J, leaving 3 bases between them. CDR3 amino acids: CASSSTYNSPLHF. The DNA of the CDR3 is TGCGCCAGCAGCTCCACCTATAATTCACCCCTCCACTTT.

A few counts support this clone. The J gene is TRBJ2-1, the V gene TRBV2; D is undetermined. Trimming removed 8 bases from V and 3 bases from J, with 11 bases in between. CDR1 and CDR2 (germline): SNHLY, FYNNEI. The CDR3 has 13 residues. The CDR3 reads CASGRGVYNEQFF. As DNA, the CDR3 is TGTGCCAGCGGACGAGGAGTCTACAATGAGCAGTTCTTC.

This clone was counted only a few times. V usage is TRBV10-3 and J usage is TRBJ1-1; D possibly corresponds to TRBD1 (5 bases). Germline CDR1 ENHRY, CDR2 SYGVKD. The CDR3 is made up of 14 amino acids. V lost 10 bases, J lost 5 bases, and 20 bases lay in between. CDR3 nucleotides: TGTGCCACTTCGGACCCCGTCGGGGGAACTGAAGCTTTCTTT. Its translation is CATSDPVGGTEAFF.

As to this clone: This sample also contains other DNA sequences that code for the same CDR3. The V and J genes are TRBV7-2 and TRBJ1-1; 7 positions match TRBD1. V shed 5 bases, J shed 2 bases, and the junction held 2 bases outside the gene matches. Per germline, CDR1 SGHTA and CDR2 FQGNSA. CDR3 length: 13 amino acids. Here the CDR3 reads CASSRTGNTEAFF. In nucleotides, the CDR3 is TGTGCCAGCAGCCGGACAGGTAACACTGAAGCTTTCTTT.

This chain joins TRBV29-1 and TRBJ1-1; D is ambiguous. The CDR3 runs 11 residues. V gave up 0 bases and J gave up 6 bases, with 5 bases separating them. Germline CDR1 reads SQVTM; CDR2 reads ANQGSEA. This CDR3 is CSVEDTAEAFF. Written as DNA, the CDR3 is TGCAGCGTTGAAGATACAGCTGAAGCTTTCTTT.

The V gene is TRBV7-2, the J gene TRBJ1-1; possible D gene TRBD1, 5 bases. There are 16 residues in the CDR3. Trimming took off 6 bases at V and 2 bases at J, with 19 bases between the two ends. The germline V gene encodes CDR1 SGHTA and CDR2 FQGNSA. CDR3 sequence (DNA): TGTGCCAGCAGTCGACGATCCGGGACGGGAAACACTGAAGCTTTCTTT. Amino acids: CASSRRSGTGNTEAFF. The whole variable domain, remainder taken from reference TRBV7-2 and TRBJ1-1, is GAGVSQSPSNKVTEKGKDVELRCDPISGHTALYWYRQSLGQGLEFLIYFQGNSAPDKSGLPSDRFSAERTGGSVSTLTIQRTQQEDSAVYLCASSRRSGTGNTEAFFGQGTRLTVV.

This clone was observed a few times. The CDR3 region has the DNA TGCGCCAGCAGTGCAGGCAGCAATCAGCCCCAGCATTTT. Amino acid sequence: CASSAGSNQPQHF. The chain couples TRBV10-2 to TRBJ1-5; the D is unclear. Trimming removed 4 bases from V and 1 base from J, with 5 bases in between. The CDR3 is 13 residues long. Germline CDR1 WSHSY, CDR2 SAAADI.

This clone was observed many times. The CDR3 protein is CASKSQAYGYTF. CDR3 nucleotides: TGTGCCAGCAAGTCGCAGGCCTATGGCTACACCTTC. This chain links TRBV9 with TRBJ1-2, with D unresolved. Deletions cut 6 bases from V and 4 bases from J, with 10 bases between. There are 12 residues in the CDR3. Germline V lookup: CDR1 SGDLS, CDR2 YYNGEE. The entire variable domain, with the rest obtained from reference TRBV9 and TRBJ1-2, is as follows: DSGVTQTPKHLITATGQRVTLRCSPRSGDLSVYWYQQSLDQGLQFLIQYYNGEERAKGNILERFSAQQFPDLHSELNLSSLELGDSALYFCASKSQAYGYTFGSGTRLTVV.

This clone was counted between two and nine times. V gene TRBV19 combines with J gene TRBJ2-2; unclear D gene. Germline values: CDR1 LNHDA, CDR2 SQIVND (reference sequence). V gave up 8 bases and J gave up 7 bases, with 11 bases separating them. This CDR3 is built from 12 residues. CDR3 residues: CASFDRRGELFF. The CDR3 nucleotides read TGTGCCAGTTTCGACCGCCGCGGGGAGCTGTTTTTT. Full variable domain (rest looked up from reference TRBV19 and TRBJ2-2): DGGITQSPKYLFRKEGQNVTLSCEQNLNHDAMYWYRQDPGQGLRLIYYSQIVNDFQKGDIAEGYSVSREKKESFPLTVTSAQKNPTAFYLCASFDRRGELFFGEGSRLTVL.

The genes are TRBV29-1 and TRBJ1-1, with 9 bases identical to TRBD1. V dropped 6 bases and J dropped 6; count of bases not matched to a gene: 5. CDR1 SQVTM and CDR2 ANQGSEA come from the germline V gene. The CDR3 extends over 12 amino acids. The CDR3 spells CSVMGQGAEAFF. Here the CDR3 DNA reads TGCAGCGTGATGGGACAGGGCGCTGAAGCTTTCTTT.

This clone has a count of ten or more. The chain couples TRBV7-9 to TRBJ2-2; 8 bases are a match to TRBD2. Unmatched junction bases numbered 13, after V lost 10 bases and J lost 0 bases. This CDR3 contains 17 residues. The V gene's germline CDR1 is SEHNR and CDR2 FQNEAQ (reference sequence). The CDR3 sequence: CANDPPGGASNTGELFF. As DNA, the CDR3 is TGTGCCAACGACCCGCCCGGGGGGGCATCGAACACCGGGGAGCTGTTTTTT.

This clone came up a few times. V gene TRBV7-2 combines with J gene TRBJ1-6, with 7 positions matching TRBD1. J gave up 8 bases and V 2 bases, and 6 bases lay outside the gene matches. The CDR3 sequence is 15 residues long. Germline assignment: CDR1 SGHTA and CDR2 FQGNSA. The CDR3 bases are TGTGCCAGCAGCTTAACGGACAGGTGGGATTCACCCCTCCACTTT. Encoded protein: CASSLTDRWDSPLHF.

The sample holds a few counts of this clone. The V call is TRBV4-2, the J call TRBJ2-3, with D perhaps TRBD1 (6 bases). The CDR3 spans 17 residues. V lost 0 bases and J 2 bases, leaving 15 bases between the germline ends. Germline V lookup: CDR1 LGHNA, CDR2 YNFKEQ. The CDR3 loop is CASSQDVRQGFTDTQYF. The CDR3 region has the DNA TGTGCCAGCAGCCAAGATGTCAGGCAGGGGTTCACAGATACGCAGTATTTT.

V is TRBV28 and J is TRBJ2-7, with D unresolved. The CDR3 runs 16 residues. From germline, CDR1 is MDHEN and CDR2 SYDVKM. V was clipped by 3 bases and J by 0 bases, with 15 bases between them. CDR3 sequence (DNA): TGTGCCAGCAGTTTGTCCAGGACGGCGAGCTCCTACGAGCAGTACTTC. This encodes CASSLSRTASSYEQYF.